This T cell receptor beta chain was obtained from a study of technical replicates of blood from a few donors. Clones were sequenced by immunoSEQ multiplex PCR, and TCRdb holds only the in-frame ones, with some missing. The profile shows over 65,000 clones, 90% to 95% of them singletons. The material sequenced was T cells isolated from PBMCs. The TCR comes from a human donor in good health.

The CDR3 DNA reads as TGTGCCAGCAGCGATTTGCCGGGACAGGGCTATGGCTACACCTTC. The encoded protein is CASSDLPGQGYGYTF. The chain recombines TRBV6-1 with TRBJ1-2; 9 bases are shared with TRBD1. The trim removed 6 bases at V and 4 bases at J, leaving 9 bases unmatched. The CDR3 is 15 residues long. The germline CDR1 and CDR2 sequences are MNHNS and SASEGT.